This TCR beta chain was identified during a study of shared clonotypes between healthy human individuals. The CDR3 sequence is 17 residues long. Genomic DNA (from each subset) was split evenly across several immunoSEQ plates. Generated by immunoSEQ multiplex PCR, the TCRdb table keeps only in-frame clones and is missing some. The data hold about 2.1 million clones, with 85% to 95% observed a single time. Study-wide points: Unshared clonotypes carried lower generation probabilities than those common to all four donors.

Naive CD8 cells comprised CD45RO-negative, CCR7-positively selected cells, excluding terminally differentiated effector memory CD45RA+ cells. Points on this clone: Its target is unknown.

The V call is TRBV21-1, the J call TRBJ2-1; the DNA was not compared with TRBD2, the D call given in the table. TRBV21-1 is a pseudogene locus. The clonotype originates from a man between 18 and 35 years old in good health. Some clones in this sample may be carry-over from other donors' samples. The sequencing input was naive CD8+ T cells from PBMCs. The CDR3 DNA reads TGTGCCAGCAACCCAAACATCGGGAGGCTTCAGAACAATGAGCAGTTCTTC. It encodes CASNPNIGRLQNNEQFF.